This T cell receptor (beta chain) was obtained from a study of T cells after yellow fever vaccination. TCRdb analysed the 5' RACE reads with MiXCR anew, one entry per CDR3 protein. This sample yields some 600,000 distinct CDR3 sequences, of which about 15% are seen a single time; roughly a sixth belongs to the top ten. CDR3 length equals 14 residues. The V segment lost 5 bases and the J segment 2 bases; nucleotides outside the gene matches: 3. The chain uses TRBV12-3 or TRBV12-4 and TRBJ2-3; 8 bases align to TRBD1. The sequencing here drew on PBMCs, taken 5 to 6 days after the first yellow fever vaccination. The source of this sequence is a man between 18 and 35 years old who received the YFV17D yellow fever vaccine. CDR3 coding DNA: TGTGCCAGCAGTGGGACAGGACCCACAGATACGCAGTATTTT. The encoded protein is CASSGTGPTDTQYF.